The 19 T cell receptor beta chains listed next were all sequenced from one sample in a study of cytomegalovirus exposure and HLA in healthy donors. This PCR relied on a set of 60 Vbeta primers and 13 Jbeta primers. Here immunoSEQ multiplex PCR was the method, and the copy in TCRdb shows in-frame clones only, minus some. The sample has 130,000 to 150,000 clones; 74% are singletons. The material sequenced was PBMCs. The receptors stem from a man younger than 35 in good health and CMV-seropositive.

The rearrangement joins TRBV6-5 to TRBJ1-2, with 11 nucleotides matching TRBD1. Germline CDR1 MNHEY, CDR2 SVGAGI. With 2 bases clipped from V and 9 bases from J, the junction kept 8 bases outside the gene matches. This CDR3 is built from 15 residues. Here the CDR3 reads CASSYIAGTGGSYTF. The CDR3 DNA is TGTGCCAGCAGTTACATCGCGGGGACAGGGGGTAGCTACACCTTC.

This clone was counted between two and nine times. The genes are TRBV27 and TRBJ1-5; D may be TRBD1 (5 bases). CDR3 length: 15 residues. The V end was cut by 0 bases, the J end by 8 bases, with 14 bases between. The germline gives CDR1 MNHEY, CDR2 SMNVEV (reference sequence). CDR3 in DNA: TGTGCCAGCAGTTTATCACGGAGGTGGGGGGAGCCCCAGCATTTT. The encoded protein is CASSLSRRWGEPQHF.

V gene TRBV7-9 combines with J gene TRBJ1-2; 9 bases line up with TRBD1. Germline assignment: CDR1 SEHNR and CDR2 FQNEAQ (reference sequence). This CDR3 is built from 15 residues. Trimming took 2 bases from V and 8 from J; bases not matched to a gene: 9. The CDR3 sequence: CASSLIGDRGRGYTF. As DNA, the CDR3 is TGTGCCAGCAGCTTAATCGGCGACAGGGGGAGGGGCTACACCTTC.

The J gene is TRBJ1-2, the V gene TRBV29-1; 9 bases match TRBD1. This CDR3 is built from 14 residues. The germline gives CDR1 SQVTM, CDR2 ANQGSEA. The ends lost 5 bases at V and 3 bases at J; junction bases unmatched: 7. This CDR3 reads CSVRGQGIHYGYTF. CDR3 coding DNA: TGCAGCGTTAGAGGACAGGGGATTCACTATGGCTACACCTTC.

This clone was seen a handful of times. The chain links TRBV19 to TRBJ1-2, with a possible D match to TRBD1 (6 bases). The germline V and J ends were trimmed by 3 bases and 0 bases, with 11 bases remaining between them. Germline-derived CDR1 and CDR2 are LNHDA and SQIVND (reference sequence). The CDR3 length is 15 residues. The CDR3 DNA is TGTGCCAGTAGTATGACTTGGGACACTAACTATGGCTACACCTTC. Its protein is CASSMTWDTNYGYTF.

This clone has a handful of counts. V is TRBV5-5 and J is TRBJ1-1; the D is unclear. The V end was cut by 4 bases, the J end by 0 bases, with 16 bases between. The CDR3 extends over 16 amino acids. CDR1 is SGHKS, CDR2 YYEKEE, per germline (reference sequence). In DNA form, the CDR3 reads TGTGCCAGCAGCCTCCTGGGAGGATCCATGAACACTGAAGCTTTCTTT. It is translated as CASSLLGGSMNTEAFF.

V gene TRBV2 combines with J gene TRBJ2-7; 10 bases agree with TRBD1. V was clipped by 4 bases and J by 3 bases; unmatched bases: 0. The CDR3 runs 13 residues. Germline V gives CDR1 SNHLY, CDR2 FYNNEI. CDR3: CASSGTGGYEQYF. CDR3 in DNA: TGTGCCAGCAGTGGGACAGGGGGCTACGAGCAGTACTTC.

J is TRBJ1-2 and V is TRBV7-2; possible D gene TRBD1, 6 bases. V was clipped by 1 base and J by 7 bases, with 10 bases between them. The CDR3 extends over 13 amino acids. The V gene's germline CDR1 is SGHTA and CDR2 FQGNSA. The DNA for the CDR3 is TGTGCCAGCAGCTTAGAGCAGGGGTCTGGCTACACCTTC. Amino acids: CASSLEQGSGYTF.

The chain recombines TRBV7-6 with TRBJ2-3; 9 bases are a match to TRBD2. The CDR3 spans 16 residues. V gave up 3 bases and J gave up 0 bases; unmatched junction bases: 4. Germline values: CDR1 SGHVS, CDR2 FNYEAQ. CDR3 nucleotides: TGTGCCAGCAGCTTTAACGCGGGGGGGAGCACAGATACGCAGTATTTT. This translates into CASSFNAGGSTDTQYF.

The chain employs TRBV4-1 and TRBJ2-1; TRBD1 might be the D (6 bases). This CDR3 has 14 residues. CDR1 is MGHRA, CDR2 YSYEKL, per germline. V shed 0 bases and J shed 11 bases, with 14 bases lying between them. The CDR3 bases are TGCGCCAGCAGCCAAGATCGGACCACAGGGAAGCAGTTCTTC. It specifies CASSQDRTTGKQFF.

This sequence joins TRBV28 and TRBJ2-3, with a weak D call TRBD2 (5 bases). Trimming removed 6 bases from V and 5 bases from J, with 18 bases in between. The CDR3 sequence is 15 residues long. Germline V gives CDR1 MDHEN, CDR2 SYDVKM. The CDR3 loop is CASSRRASTGDTQYF. The CDR3 nucleotides are TGTGCCAGCAGCCGGCGGGCAAGCACGGGAGATACGCAGTATTTT.

This clone has just a few counts. The genes are TRBV5-1 and TRBJ1-1; 7 bases match TRBD1. The CDR3 length is 16 residues. V lost 3 bases and J lost 0; bases outside the gene matches: 8. The V gene's germline CDR1 is SGHRS and CDR2 YFSETQ. CDR3 region: CASSSLPGQMNTEAFF. For the CDR3, the DNA is TGCGCCAGCAGCTCGTTACCGGGACAGATGAACACTGAAGCTTTCTTT.

In its sample, this clone was seen a few times. The chain recombines TRBV28 with TRBJ2-1, with 12 bases matching TRBD1. Per the germline V gene, CDR1 is MDHEN and CDR2 is SYDVKM. Trimming at V came to 0 bases and at J to 6 bases, leaving 3 bases not matched to a gene. The CDR3 is 16 amino acids. The CDR3 coding sequence is TGTGCCAGCAGTTTATGGGGGACAGGGGGCTCCAATGAGCAGTTCTTC. Translated: CASSLWGTGGSNEQFF.

The rearrangement links TRBV5-5 to TRBJ2-3; D not certain. V was cut by 0 bases and J by 6 bases, with 8 bases left in between. The CDR3 totals 13 residues. CDR1 is SGHKS and CDR2 is YYEKEE in the germline V gene (reference sequence). CDR3 DNA sequence: TGTGCCAGCAGCTTGGTCCCCGGGGATACGCAGTATTTT. Protein product: CASSLVPGDTQYF.

This clone was observed a handful of times. V is TRBV28 and J is TRBJ2-7; 9 bases map to TRBD1. V shed 5 bases, J shed 1 base, and the junction held 12 bases outside the gene matches. CDR1 MDHEN and CDR2 SYDVKM come from the germline V gene. The CDR3 spans 17 residues. CDR3 sequence reads: CASSPTGQGSGSYEQYF. CDR3 sequence (DNA): TGTGCCAGCAGTCCGACTGGACAGGGGTCAGGATCCTACGAGCAGTACTTC.

This chain uses TRBV9 with TRBJ1-1, with D possibly being TRBD1 (6 bases). Trimming removed 0 bases from V and 0 bases from J, with 15 bases in between. The V gene's germline CDR1 is SGDLS and CDR2 YYNGEE. This CDR3 region has 17 residues. DNA of the CDR3: TGTGCCAGCAGCGTAGGGATCGTCGAGGGGGTGAACACTGAAGCTTTCTTT. Translated: CASSVGIVEGVNTEAFF.

V gene TRBV28 combines with J gene TRBJ1-1, with D maybe TRBD1 (6 bases). This CDR3 comprises 14 residues. Germline-derived CDR1 and CDR2 are MDHEN and SYDVKM. V lost 7 bases and J 2 bases, leaving 14 bases between the germline ends. DNA of the CDR3: TGTGCCAGCACACCCCAGGGGCCCAACACTGAAGCTTTCTTT. It encodes CASTPQGPNTEAFF.

This chain connects TRBV7-4 to TRBJ2-5; 8 bases match TRBD1. Germline V gene lookup returns CDR1 SGHVT and CDR2 SQSDAQ. V lost 2 bases, J lost 7 bases, and 15 bases stayed unmatched. The CDR3 spans 17 residues. As DNA, the CDR3 is TGTGCCAGCAGCTTAAGGACGGACAGGGCCTGTTTTATGACCCAGTACTTC. Protein: CASSLRTDRACFMTQYF. Together with reference TRBV7-4 and TRBJ2-5, the CDR3 gives the full variable domain: GAGVSQSPRYKVAKRGRDVALRCDSISGHVTLYWYRQTLGQGSEVLTYSQSDAQRDKSGRPSGRFSAERPERSVSTLKIQRTEQGDSAVYLCASSLRTDRACFMTQYFGPGTRLLVL.

About this clone: Other DNA sequences in this specimen translate into the identical CDR3. The J gene is TRBJ1-1, the V gene TRBV27; 7 bases are shared with TRBD1. The V gene end was trimmed by 3 bases and the J gene end by 7 bases; junction bases not matched to a gene: 5. Germline lookup yields CDR1 MNHEY and CDR2 SMNVEV (reference sequence). This CDR3 has 13 residues. CDR3 amino acids: CASSFRGLGEAFF. The CDR3 DNA follows: TGTGCCAGCAGTTTCAGGGGGTTAGGTGAAGCTTTCTTT.